This T cell receptor (beta chain) is from a study of identical twins (dated by TCRdb to 2016 to 2017). At the level of the whole study: To test whether fetal clonotypes persist, this study deep-sequenced TCR alpha and beta repertoires from monozygotic twins, from unrelated adults of various ages, and from cord blood. Replicate twin experiments were performed at different times using different library preparation protocols to rule out contamination.

All donors were healthy Caucasians. Three pairs of female monozygotic twins, all aged roughly 18 to 30 years, were included in the twin cohort. RNA for TCR libraries was isolated from peripheral blood mononuclear cells. V sheds 1 base and J sheds 2 bases, leaving 15 bases between their ends. From a lookup of the germline V gene (reference sequence), CDR1 and CDR2 are DFQATT and SNEGSKA. Reading from cysteine to phenylalanine, the CDR3 counts 16 amino acids. CDR3 DNA is the only sequence kept; it has 48 bases, read in frame from the first base. A word on this clonotype: Which antigen it targets is not known. Base-call qualities are not available, and no considerably larger clone is one nucleotide away.

The receptor library was made with 5' RACE. The instrument given in TCRdb is Illumina HiSeq 2000. Template switching introduced a universal primer binding site; the final cDNA contained a unique molecular identifier, enabling accurate counting of TCR cDNA molecules. Specific primers in the conserved constant-segment region were used to synthesize first-strand cDNA for TCR alpha and beta chains. To control for contamination, every cDNA library was double barcoded, receiving both a SMART-Mk sample barcode and Illumina barcodes. TruSeq adapter sequences along with Illumina sample barcodes were introduced in two successive PCR steps. TCR alpha and beta cDNA libraries were sequenced on the Illumina HiSeq platform with custom primers. In the original analysis: Raw reads were processed with MiGEC to extract unique molecular identifiers, and MiXCR was used to determine CDR3 positions. Recombination models were inferred per individual with the repgenHMM and IGoR tools using an EM algorithm. The analysis of shared clonotypes was done with the tcR package in R, with sharing normalized by the product of cloneset sizes. To study raw recombination without the effects of thymic and clonal selection, out-of-frame nonproductive sequences were analyzed. The public reads were quality trimmed at Q25 with fastp and then assembled into clones with MiXCR by TCRdb, keeping productive beta chains. Entries are consolidated by CDR3 protein sequence, retaining the most common genes and DNA. In this record, the V and J calls reflect TCRdb's handling and not the investigators' own analysis. This sample has around 690,000 distinct CDR3 sequences in its table, and roughly 20% of those were observed once. Jointly, the top ten make up around 4.5% of the sample.

What the study reported, not specific to this receptor: Abundant cord blood beta clonotypes had fewer insertions, young adult naive repertoires showed a similar but weaker trend, and memory repertoires showed no such trend. Compared with coincidental sharing between unrelated individuals, out-of-frame TCR alpha sequences shared between twins had an excess of sequences with low generation probability. In monozygotic twins, recombination models systematically underestimated out-of-frame TCR alpha sharing, but the models matched the sharing seen between unrelated individuals. Invariant T cells such as MAIT and iNKT could partly confound zero-insertion analyses, though diverse VJ usage argued against this for most clonotypes. A weaker excess of twin sharing was found in beta out-of-frame sequences because the signal-to-noise ratio was lowered by fewer shared sequences. Because the same donors could not be followed over many years, the conclusions depended on cross-sectional statistical analysis.

The same sample was also used in a study of T cells expressing NK-cell markers. Taken from the second paper: In sorted CD3+CD56+NKG2C+, CD3+CD56+NKG2C- and CD3+CD56-NKG2C+ T-cell subsets from 7 to 9 donors, TCR beta-chain repertoires were profiled. Seven of the eight sequenced donors were HCMV-seropositive and one was HCMV-seronegative. In several experiments an anti-gammadeltaTCR antibody was added to restrict sorting to alphabetaTCR-expressing T cells. In six donors, the dominant CD3+CD56+NKG2C+ clonotypes were among the top 10 CD8+ clonotypes and accounted for roughly 1.0-7.5% of CD8+ T cells. Those dominant clonotypes were again the most abundant among CD3+CD56-NKG2C+ cells in four donors, at about 25-60.1%. Whether the expanded NKG2C-expressing T cell clones were specific for HCMV antigens was left unclear. The eight sequenced donors were randomly selected healthy volunteers, three men and five women. A commercial ELISA kit detecting HCMV-specific IgG in serum was used to determine HCMV serostatus. For over five donors, bulk peripheral blood T-cell repertoires were also sequenced from unsorted PBMC. MIGEC was used to demultiplex reads and group the reads by UMI, and MiTCR was used to assemble and quantify clonotypes. Only TCR cDNA sequences supported by at least two reads were kept to exclude erroneous sequences. The tcR package was used for downstream repertoire analysis, and clonotypes were matched between fractions using CDR3 nucleotide sequence together with V segment. VDJmatch was used to annotate antigen specificity against VDJdb, with one amino acid substitution allowed in CDR3.

This receptor was identified in a woman aged 18-29 years in good health. What was sequenced was PBMCs. The chain joins TRBV20-1 to TRBJ2-1; the D region may be TRBD1 or TRBD2, each matching 7 bases equally. The CDR3 loop reads CSARGSGGGAYNEQFF. The nucleotides read TGCAGTGCTAGAGGTTCAGGGGGGGGTGCCTACAATGAGCAGTTCTTC.